The 27 T cell receptor beta chains below were found in one sample sequenced in a study of blood T cell repertoires in COVID-19. TCRdb's table, derived via immunoSEQ multiplex PCR, lists solely in-frame clones and lacks some. The repertoire has 110,000 to 150,000 clones, approximately 82% of them found once; the top ten carry approximately 10%. The sample comprised peripheral blood. The receptors come from a man between 60 and 75 years old with active or convalescent COVID-19.

V and J are TRBV9 and TRBJ1-1; D is unresolved. The CDR3 spans 12 residues. CDR1 and CDR2 (germline): SGDLS, YYNGEE. Trimming removed 0 bases at V and 7 bases at J, with 7 bases between. The CDR3 DNA is TGTGCCAGCAGCGTAGCGGGTGGTGAAGCTTTCTTT. Encoded protein: CASSVAGGEAFF.

The chain couples TRBV15 to TRBJ1-2; no firm D call. Germline V lookup: CDR1 LNHNV, CDR2 YYDKDF (reference sequence). V lost 0 bases and J 5 bases, leaving 10 bases between the germline ends. The CDR3 contains 14 residues. The CDR3 is CATSRDKLAYGYTF. The CDR3 DNA sequence: TGTGCCACCAGCAGAGATAAGTTAGCATATGGCTACACCTTC.

The V call is TRBV23-1, the J call TRBJ1-5; tentative D call: TRBD1 (6 bases). TRBV23-1 is treated as an ORF (open reading frame) with a function not yet certain. This CDR3 spans 15 amino acids. Trimming removed 0 bases from V and 6 bases from J, with 12 bases in between. DNA of the CDR3: TGCGCCAGCAGTCAATCCCTGCGGGGGCTTCAGCCCCAGCATTTT. It codes for CASSQSLRGLQPQHF.

This rearrangement joins TRBV6-2 or TRBV6-3 to TRBJ2-5; 13 bases align to TRBD2. Trimming removed 5 bases from V and 13 bases from J; junction bases left unmatched: 10. This CDR3 is 14 amino acids long. Germline CDR1 reads MNHEY; CDR2 reads SVGEGT. The CDR3 DNA reads TGTGCCAGCAGTCGTGGACTAGCGGGGGACCCGTCGTACTTC. Amino acid sequence: CASSRGLAGDPSYF.

The chain links TRBV19 to TRBJ1-2, with D unresolved. The germline CDR1 and CDR2 sequences are LNHDA and SQIVND (reference sequence). V lost 2 bases to trimming and J lost 0 bases, with 7 bases between them. There are 14 residues in the CDR3. For the CDR3, the DNA is TGTGCCAGTAGTATATTAGTTGCTAACTATGGCTACACCTTC. Translated, it gives CASSILVANYGYTF.

The J gene is TRBJ1-1, the V gene TRBV6-6; D not resolved. CDR1 and CDR2 from the germline V gene are MNHNY and SVGAGI (reference sequence). V gave up 0 bases and J gave up 5 bases, with 16 bases separating them. The CDR3 runs to 16 residues. The CDR3 DNA sequence: TGTGCCAGCAGTTACTCGAGTGAGAGGCTAGAGACTGAAGCTTTCTTT. As protein: CASSYSSERLETEAFF.

The chain combines TRBV7-8 with TRBJ1-1; perhaps TRBD1 as D (5 bases). CDR1 and CDR2 (germline): SGHVS, FQNEAQ. Trimming pared 5 bases from V and 3 bases from J, leaving 13 bases between. The CDR3 is made up of 14 amino acids. The chain's CDR3 is CASSLSSRDTEAFF. In DNA, the CDR3 is TGTGCCAGCAGCCTGAGTTCCAGGGACACTGAAGCTTTCTTT.

The chain is built from TRBV18 and TRBJ2-5; 7 positions match TRBD1. The CDR3 runs 15 residues. J lost 3 bases, V lost 3 bases, and 7 bases had no gene match. In germline, CDR1 is KGHSH, CDR2 LQKENI. CDR3 nucleotides: TGTGCCAGCTCACCGATAGGGACAGAGAAAGAGACCCAGTACTTC. As protein: CASSPIGTEKETQYF.

The V gene is TRBV5-4, the J gene TRBJ2-1, with TRBD2 matching over 8 bases. V dropped 0 bases and J dropped 5; count of bases not matched to a gene: 1. In germline, CDR1 is SGHNT, CDR2 YYREEE (reference sequence). The CDR3 is made up of 14 amino acids. Here the CDR3 reads CASSLELADNEQFF. CDR3 DNA: TGTGCCAGCAGCTTGGAACTAGCGGACAATGAGCAGTTCTTC.

V is TRBV27 and J is TRBJ2-7, with D possibly matching TRBD2 (6 bases). Germline V gene sequence: CDR1 MNHEY, CDR2 SMNVEV (reference sequence). The CDR3 length is 19 residues. Trimming removed 5 bases from V and 4 bases from J, with 30 bases in between. CDR3 sequence: CASSPRRGAPNAPIYEQYV. The CDR3 DNA sequence: TGTGCCAGCAGTCCAAGGCGGGGAGCCCCAAATGCCCCCATATACGAGCAGTACGTC.

The V call is TRBV18, the J call TRBJ1-2, with a weak D call TRBD1 (5 bases). Germline CDR1 reads KGHSH; CDR2 reads LQKENI. V lost 4 bases and J 4 bases, leaving 16 bases between the germline ends. This CDR3 spans 15 amino acids. The CDR3 sequence: CASSLQGGATYGYTF. DNA of the CDR3: TGTGCCAGCTCACTTCAGGGTGGGGCCACCTATGGCTACACCTTC.

The V call is TRBV18, the J call TRBJ2-3; D is ambiguous. CDR1 is KGHSH and CDR2 is LQKENI in the germline V gene. Trimming shortened V by 3 bases and J by 5 bases, and 9 bases separated the two germline ends. This CDR3 region has 13 residues. CDR3 in DNA: TGTGCCAGCTCACCGTCGCCAGGAGATACGCAGTATTTT. Its translation: CASSPSPGDTQYF.

The chain links TRBV7-8 to TRBJ2-7, with 8 bases matching TRBD1. The junction had 11 bases not matched to a gene; V was cut back by 5 bases and J by 5 bases. The CDR3 is made up of 15 amino acids. Per the germline V gene, CDR1 is SGHVS and CDR2 is FQNEAQ. The CDR3 DNA reads as TGTGCCAGCAGCGCCTACTGGAAGACAGGGGACGAGCAGTACGTC. Protein product: CASSAYWKTGDEQYV.

The V gene is TRBV2, the J gene TRBJ2-5; maybe TRBD1 (5 bases). The germline V gene encodes CDR1 SNHLY and CDR2 FYNNEI. V shed 7 bases and J shed 5 bases, with 5 bases lying between them. The CDR3 extends over 10 amino acids. As DNA, the CDR3 is TGTGCCAGCAAGGGGGAGACCCAGTACTTC. It specifies CASKGETQYF.

This chain connects TRBV19 to TRBJ2-2, with D possibly TRBD2 on 5 matching bases. V lost 3 bases, J lost 1 base, and 9 bases lay in between. CDR3 size: 15 residues. Germline V lookup: CDR1 LNHDA, CDR2 SQIVND (reference sequence). Written as DNA, the CDR3 is TGTGCCAGTAGTATCCTAGCCCGGAACACCGGGGAGCTGTTTTTT. This gives the protein CASSILARNTGELFF.

The rearrangement uses TRBV7-8 and TRBJ1-1, with D tentatively TRBD1 (5 bases). Trimming cost V 2 bases and J 0 bases, with 13 bases left between them. This CDR3 spans 16 amino acids. The germline gives CDR1 SGHVS, CDR2 FQNEAQ. The CDR3 loop reads CASSLLGGGVNTEAFF. The CDR3, as DNA: TGTGCCAGCAGCTTACTGGGCGGGGGAGTGAACACTGAAGCTTTCTTT.

The chain links TRBV21-1 to TRBJ1-4; the table's D call of TRBD1 was not tested on the DNA. TRBV21-1 is annotated as a pseudogene. The CDR3 sequence is 18 residues long. The CDR3 spells CASSLTPGCNGTNEKLFF. The CDR3 DNA is TGTGCCAGCTCCCTCACCCCAGGGTGTAATGGAACTAATGAAAAACTGTTTTTT.

This chain connects TRBV6-6 to TRBJ2-7; D ambiguous. This CDR3 has 13 residues. Trimming took 2 bases from V and 2 from J, leaving 7 bases between them. Per germline, CDR1 MNHNY and CDR2 SVGAGI (reference sequence). The CDR3 DNA is TGTGCCAGCAGTTACACCACGGCCTACGAGCAGTACGTC. Translated: CASSYTTAYEQYV.

The genes are TRBV5-1 and TRBJ2-5; weak D call: TRBD2 (6 bases). The CDR3 spans 15 residues. V lost 4 bases to trimming and J lost 4 bases, with 17 bases between them. Germline V gene lookup returns CDR1 SGHRS and CDR2 YFSETQ. The CDR3 sequence is CASSPSEVGLETQYF. CDR3 bases: TGCGCCAGCAGCCCCTCAGAGGTGGGACTAGAGACCCAGTACTTC. Full variable domain (missing parts from reference TRBV5-1 and TRBJ2-5): KAGVTQTPRYLIKTRGQQVTLSCSPISGHRSVSWYQQTPGQGLQFLFEYFSETQRNKGNFPGRFSGRQFSNSRSEMNVSTLELGDSALYLCASSPSEVGLETQYFGPGTRLLVL.

Of note for this clone: No conserved phenylalanine or tryptophan is present at the end of the CDR3, so a read error is the likely explanation. The DNA is omitted, as the CDR3 cannot be located on it reliably, and the CDR3 follows TCRdb's listing. The chain links TRBV6-5 to TRBJ1-2; the D call of TRBD1 is as the table states it, not checked on the DNA. Germline V gene lookup returns CDR1 MNHEY and CDR2 SVGAGI. The CDR3 has 14 residues if both end residues are counted. CDR3 region: CASNPGVGQGPSAL.

CDR3 DNA sequence: TGCGCCAGCAGCCAATCCATCGGGACAGGACTTAATGAAAAACTGTTTTTT. It encodes CASSQSIGTGLNEKLFF. The chain is built from TRBV4-3 and TRBJ1-4; 8 bases align to TRBD1. J gave up 4 bases and V 2 bases, and 9 bases lay outside the gene matches. Germline V gives CDR1 LGHNA, CDR2 YSLEER. The CDR3 loop spans 17 amino acids.

This chain uses TRBV30 with TRBJ1-6, with 9 bases identical to TRBD1. With V trimmed by 4 bases and J by 9 bases, 4 bases remained unmatched. CDR3 length equals 13 residues. The germline V gene encodes CDR1 GTSNPN and CDR2 SVGIG (reference sequence). The CDR3 sequence: CAWTATGGSPLHF. The CDR3 DNA reads TGTGCCTGGACGGCGACAGGGGGTTCACCCCTCCACTTT.

The V and J genes are TRBV12-3 or TRBV12-4 and TRBJ1-1; TRBD1 matches at 9 bases. J was trimmed by 7 bases and V by 5 bases; bases with no gene match: 5. There are 13 residues in the CDR3. CDR3: CASSAADRGEAFF. The CDR3 DNA follows: TGTGCCAGCAGTGCCGCGGACAGGGGTGAAGCTTTCTTT.

The J gene is TRBJ1-2, the V gene TRBV6-5, with 9 bases that match TRBD1. The CDR3 loop spans 15 amino acids. Germline CDR1 MNHEY, CDR2 SVGAGI. J gave up 8 bases and V 2 bases, and 9 bases lay outside the gene matches. The CDR3 sequence: CASSYANRGRLGYTF. CDR3 sequence (DNA): TGTGCCAGCAGTTACGCCAACAGGGGGCGCTTGGGCTACACCTTC.

The rearrangement uses TRBV3-1 (or the pseudogene TRBV3-2) and TRBJ2-3; no firm D call. This CDR3 contains 13 residues. V lost 1 base to trimming and J lost 6 bases, with 8 bases between them. Germline lookup yields CDR1 LGHDT and CDR2 YNNKEL (reference sequence). The CDR3 is CASSQAFRDTQYF. The DNA of the CDR3 is TGTGCCAGCAGCCAAGCCTTCAGGGATACGCAGTATTTT.

The rearrangement links TRBV3-1 (or the pseudogene TRBV3-2) to TRBJ1-5; tentatively, D is TRBD1 (6 bases). The CDR3 spans 13 residues. Per the germline V gene, CDR1 is LGHDT and CDR2 is YNNKEL (reference sequence). V lost 5 bases and J lost 4, with 9 bases in between. The CDR3 DNA sequence: TGTGCCAGCAGCTTACAGGGAAATCAGCCCCAGCATTTT. It codes for CASSLQGNQPQHF.

This chain uses TRBV6-2 or TRBV6-3 with TRBJ2-7; 11 nucleotides match TRBD2. The CDR3 has 15 residues. Germline CDR1 and CDR2: MNHEY and SVGEGT. The V gene end was trimmed by 4 bases and the J gene end by 4 bases; junction bases not matched to a gene: 6. CDR3 protein: CASSFSGRAKYEQYV. The CDR3 nucleotides are TGTGCCAGCAGTTTTAGCGGGAGGGCCAAGTACGAGCAGTACGTC.